These 14 T cell receptor beta chains were sequenced from one sample in a study of CD8+ T cells in alopecia areata (dated by TCRdb to the late 2010s). Library preparation used the immunoSEQ multiplex PCR assay. To provide template for TCR sequencing, every sample had RNA extracted and reverse transcribed into cDNA. This immuneACCESS table, as held by TCRdb, lists in-frame sequences with V and J called but not all clones. Of the missing ones, under half trace to an unresolved V gene in checked studies; the others have no known cause. Recorded for this sample are about 190,000 clones; under 80% of them occurred a single time. The ten largest make up approximately 1.2% of the sample. The treatment or condition tag for this specimen amounts to: oral pan-JAK inhibitor, 5-10 mg twice daily. The source material was CD4+ T cells sorted from blood, sampled between weeks 49 and 50, from a patient treated with tofacitinib. The source is a human donor with alopecia areata.

This clone was counted between two and nine times. The chain recombines TRBV14 with TRBJ2-3; a possible D gene is TRBD1 (5 bases). The germline gives CDR1 SGHDN, CDR2 FVKESK. The V end was cut by 4 bases, the J end by 3 bases, with 14 bases between. The CDR3 loop spans 15 amino acids. CDR3 sequence reads: CASSPWTIGTDTQYF. CDR3 coding DNA: TGTGCCAGCAGCCCCTGGACAATTGGGACAGATACGCAGTATTTT. The whole variable domain, remainder taken from reference TRBV14 and TRBJ2-3, is EAGVTQFPSHSVIEKGQTVTLRCDPISGHDNLYWYRRVMGKEIKFLLHFVKESKQDESGMPNNRFLAERTGGTYSTLKVQPAELEDSGVYFCASSPWTIGTDTQYFGPGTRLTVL.

J is TRBJ2-1 and V is TRBV29-1; D unclear. The germline V and J ends were trimmed by 6 bases and 10 bases, with 16 bases remaining between them. CDR3 length: 12 residues. The germline gives CDR1 SQVTM, CDR2 ANQGSEA. The CDR3 region has the DNA TGCAGCGTCGGTTCATTGAGTGGCGAGCAGTTCTTC. Amino acid sequence: CSVGSLSGEQFF.

This clone was found a few times. Other nucleotide sequences in the sample specify the same CDR3. The V gene is TRBV5-4, the J gene TRBJ2-7; the D is unclear. Germline V gives CDR1 SGHNT, CDR2 YYREEE (reference sequence). V gave up 0 bases and J gave up 4 bases, with 2 bases separating them. This CDR3 contains 11 residues. CDR3 residues: CASSLDYEQYF. The CDR3 bases are TGTGCCAGCAGCTTGGATTACGAGCAGTACTTC.

The V and J genes are TRBV14 and TRBJ1-1; unclear D gene. The CDR3 loop spans 13 amino acids. Trimming cost V 4 bases and J 0 bases, with 6 bases left between them. Germline assignment: CDR1 SGHDN and CDR2 FVKESK. The CDR3 coding sequence is TGTGCCAGCAGCCGTGAAATGAACACTGAAGCTTTCTTT. This translates into CASSREMNTEAFF.

This clone has only a few counts. The genes are TRBV4-3 and TRBJ1-4; tentative D call: TRBD1 (5 bases). V was shortened by 1 base and J by 8 bases, with 17 bases between the two germline ends. Looked up from germline, CDR1 is LGHNA and CDR2 is YSLEER. The CDR3 has 16 amino acids. DNA for the CDR3: TGCGCCAGCAGCCAAGGGGCGGGCAGGGTGGAGGAAAAACTGTTTTTT. This translates into CASSQGAGRVEEKLFF.

The rearrangement joins TRBV29-1 to TRBJ2-2, with 8 bases that match TRBD2. V gave up 4 bases and J gave up 2 bases; unmatched junction bases: 9. Per germline, CDR1 SQVTM and CDR2 ANQGSEA. The CDR3 sequence is 16 residues long. CDR3 loop: CSVVGGGRLNTGELFF. CDR3 sequence (DNA): TGCAGCGTTGTTGGCGGGGGGCGATTAAACACCGGGGAGCTGTTTTTT.

This chain connects TRBV10-3 to TRBJ2-6; TRBD1 matches at 9 bases. Germline assignment: CDR1 ENHRY and CDR2 SYGVKD. There are 17 residues in the CDR3. V lost 3 bases and J lost 4; bases outside the gene matches: 7. The CDR3 loop reads CAISEGTGSLGANVLTF. The CDR3 DNA sequence: TGTGCCATCAGTGAAGGGACAGGGTCTCTGGGGGCCAACGTCCTGACTTTC.

The J gene is TRBJ2-5, the V gene TRBV5-5; D is undetermined. Germline CDR1 is SGHKS and CDR2 is YYEKEE (reference sequence). This CDR3 spans 13 amino acids. V dropped 4 bases and J dropped 3 bases, with 10 bases sitting between them. The chain's CDR3 is CASSLAVEETQYF. In nucleotides, the CDR3 is TGTGCCAGCAGCCTTGCGGTGGAAGAGACCCAGTACTTC.

CDR3: CASSEQNARHYNEQFF. In DNA, the CDR3 is TGTGCCAGCAGTGAACAGAACGCTAGACACTACAATGAGCAGTTCTTC. The chain is built from TRBV25-1 and TRBJ2-1; D ambiguous. This CDR3 is built from 16 residues. V lost 2 bases and J 3 bases, leaving 14 bases between the germline ends. The germline gives CDR1 MGHDK, CDR2 SYGVNS.

This chain joins TRBV4-3 and TRBJ2-4; a weak D match, TRBD1 (6 bases). The CDR3 contains 14 residues. Germline V lookup: CDR1 LGHNA, CDR2 YSLEER. V lost 1 base and J 10 bases, leaving 14 bases between the germline ends. The CDR3: CASSQVGGQLIQYF. DNA for the CDR3: TGCGCCAGCAGCCAAGTAGGCGGACAGTTGATTCAGTACTTC.

The chain's CDR3 is CASSLSGEKLFF. The CDR3 nucleotides read TGTGCCAGCAGCTTATCGGGCGAAAAACTGTTTTTT. The chain employs TRBV7-9 and TRBJ1-4; D gene ambiguous. Germline loops: CDR1 SEHNR, CDR2 FQNEAQ (reference sequence). This CDR3 contains 12 residues. V lost 2 bases to trimming and J lost 8 bases, with 6 bases between them.

This chain links TRBV5-1 with TRBJ2-7, with D perhaps being TRBD1 or TRBD2 (6 bases each). Germline-derived CDR1 and CDR2 are SGHRS and YFSETQ. The germline V and J ends were trimmed by 4 bases and 0 bases, with 14 bases remaining between them. The CDR3 runs 15 residues. CDR3 sequence (DNA): TGCGCCAGCAGCCTCGTGAGGGGGGCCTCCTACGAGCAGTACTTC. It translates to CASSLVRGASYEQYF.

The chain employs TRBV7-6 and TRBJ1-1, with D unclear. CDR1 is SGHVS, CDR2 FNYEAQ, per germline. Trimming shortened V by 1 base and J by 4 bases, and 10 bases separated the two germline ends. This CDR3 is 14 amino acids long. Here the CDR3 DNA reads TGTGCCAGCAGCTTAGAAGGGATGGCCACTGAAGCTTTCTTT. Translated, it gives CASSLEGMATEAFF. Full variable domain (outside the CDR3, taken from reference TRBV7-6 and TRBJ1-1): GAGVSQSPRYKVTKRGQDVALRCDPISGHVSLYWYRQALGQGPEFLTYFNYEAQQDKSGLPNDRFSAERPEGSISTLTIQRTEQRDSAMYRCASSLEGMATEAFFGQGTRLTVV.

This sequence joins TRBV11-2 and TRBJ2-3, with D hard to call. This CDR3 is 14 amino acids long. V was clipped by 5 bases and J by 1 base, with 10 bases between them. Germline V gene lookup returns CDR1 SGHAT and CDR2 FQNNGV. The CDR3 DNA is TGTGCCAGCAGCCCACTCAAGGGCACAGATACGCAGTATTTT. Translating gives CASSPLKGTDTQYF. The complete variable domain, with remaining parts taken from reference TRBV11-2 and TRBJ2-3, reads EAGVAQSPRYKIIEKRQSVAFWCNPISGHATLYWYQQILGQGPKLLIQFQNNGVVDDSQLPKDRFSAERLKGVDSTLKIQPAKLEDSAVYLCASSPLKGTDTQYFGPGTRLTVL.